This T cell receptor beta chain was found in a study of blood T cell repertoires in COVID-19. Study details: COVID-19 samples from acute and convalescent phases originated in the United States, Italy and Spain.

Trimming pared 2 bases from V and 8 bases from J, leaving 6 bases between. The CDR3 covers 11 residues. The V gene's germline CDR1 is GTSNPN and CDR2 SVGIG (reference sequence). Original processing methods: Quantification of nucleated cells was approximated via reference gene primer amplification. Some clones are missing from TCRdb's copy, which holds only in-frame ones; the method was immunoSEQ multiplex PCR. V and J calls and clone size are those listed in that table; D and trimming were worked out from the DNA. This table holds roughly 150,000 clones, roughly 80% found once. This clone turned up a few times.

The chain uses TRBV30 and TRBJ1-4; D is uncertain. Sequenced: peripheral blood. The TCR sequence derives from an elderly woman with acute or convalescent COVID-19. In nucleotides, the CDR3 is TGTGCCTGGAGTTTGGAGGAAAAACTGTTTTTT. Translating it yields CAWSLEEKLFF.